One sample yielded the 26 T cell receptor beta chains listed below, sequenced in a study of T cell responses to AZD1222 COVID-19 vaccine (TCRdb year 2021). The library was generated by the immunoSEQ multiplex PCR assay. TCRdb mirrors the immuneACCESS table, restricted to in-frame sequences. Some clones are absent from its copies; in checked studies, under half trace to an unresolved V gene, and the reason for the others is unknown. For this sample there are some 58,000 clones; 80% to 90% appear just once. The top ten clones comprise roughly 14% of the sample. The sample's time point label is to be understood as: baseline before first vaccination. Sample: peripheral blood, taken on day 0 of AZD1222 vaccination. These TCRs come from an adult in good health.

The V and J genes are TRBV30 and TRBJ1-3; 10 bases agree with TRBD1. V was clipped by 5 bases and J by 0 bases; unmatched bases: 4. The V gene's germline CDR1 is GTSNPN and CDR2 SVGIG (reference sequence). CDR3 size: 15 residues. The chain's CDR3 is CAWGRDRGSGNTIYF. CDR3 sequence (DNA): TGTGCCTGGGGCCGGGACAGGGGCTCTGGAAACACCATATATTTT. Variable domain in full (rest from reference TRBV30 and TRBJ1-3): SQTIHQWPATLVQPVGSPLSLECTVEGTSNPNLYWYRQAAGRGLQLLFYSVGIGQISSEVPQNLSASRPQDRQFILSSKKLLLSDSGFYLCAWGRDRGSGNTIYFGEGSWLTVV.

The chain joins TRBV30 to TRBJ1-2, with 7 bases matching TRBD1. The germline V gene encodes CDR1 GTSNPN and CDR2 SVGIG (reference sequence). J lost 4 bases, V lost 2 bases, and 10 bases had no gene match. This CDR3 comprises 15 residues. CDR3 DNA: TGTGCCTGGAGTCCCCTGGGACAGACACTCTATGGCTACACCTTC. It encodes CAWSPLGQTLYGYTF. Full variable domain (outside the CDR3, taken from reference TRBV30 and TRBJ1-2): SQTIHQWPATLVQPVGSPLSLECTVEGTSNPNLYWYRQAAGRGLQLLFYSVGIGQISSEVPQNLSASRPQDRQFILSSKKLLLSDSGFYLCAWSPLGQTLYGYTFGSGTRLTVV.

The gene calls are TRBV6-1 and TRBJ1-1, with D unclear. The CDR3 is made up of 14 amino acids. Trimming stripped 1 base from V and 8 bases from J, with 14 bases between. CDR1 is MNHNS and CDR2 is SASEGT in the germline V gene. The CDR3 region is CASSEEARRGEAFF. The DNA for the CDR3 is TGTGCCAGCAGTGAAGAGGCCCGGCGGGGAGAAGCTTTCTTT.

The chain joins TRBV7-5 to TRBJ2-6; TRBD2, the table's D call, lacks a check against the DNA. TRBV7-5 is an annotated pseudogene. The CDR3 consists of 17 residues. The CDR3 is CVRSPPDSWSGANVLTF. CDR3 sequence (DNA): TGTGTCAGAAGCCCCCCGGACTCCTGGTCGGGGGCCAACGTCCTGACTTTC.

The J gene is TRBJ1-3, the V gene TRBV4-3; 8 bases map to TRBD1. J gave up 4 bases and V 4 bases, and 6 bases lay outside the gene matches. CDR3 size: 15 residues. Germline V lookup: CDR1 LGHNA, CDR2 YSLEER. The CDR3 is CASSLDRARGNTIYF. In DNA form, the CDR3 reads TGCGCCAGCAGCCTGGACAGGGCAAGGGGAAACACCATATATTTT.

The chain combines TRBV5-6 with TRBJ1-1; maybe TRBD1 (5 bases). Trimming took off 3 bases at V and 6 bases at J, with 21 bases between the two ends. The length of the CDR3 is 16 residues. CDR1 SGHDT and CDR2 YYEEEE come from the germline V gene. As DNA, the CDR3 is TGTGCCAGCAGCTCCCAAGGGATCCCACTGGGGGCTGAAGCTTTCTTT. Amino acids: CASSSQGIPLGAEAFF.

This clone was found once. The rearrangement uses TRBV5-4 and TRBJ1-2; 8 bases are a match to TRBD1. This CDR3 has 14 residues. With V trimmed by 2 bases and J by 2 bases, 2 bases remained unmatched. The germline CDR1 and CDR2 sequences are SGHNT and YYREEE (reference sequence). DNA for the CDR3: TGTGCCAGCAGCTTCCGGGACAGGAACTATGGCTACACCTTC. The encoded protein is CASSFRDRNYGYTF.

The chain uses TRBV5-6 and TRBJ1-6; a possible D gene is TRBD1 (6 bases). V was clipped by 1 base and J by 9 bases, with 8 bases between them. The CDR3 consists of 13 residues. Germline V gives CDR1 SGHDT, CDR2 YYEEEE. The CDR3 region is CASSLTGPSPLHF. Written as DNA, the CDR3 is TGTGCCAGCAGCTTGACAGGGCCTTCACCCCTCCACTTT.

V is TRBV5-1 and J is TRBJ2-1; 10 nucleotides line up with TRBD2. Trimming at V came to 5 bases and at J to 7 bases, leaving 6 bases not matched to a gene. This CDR3 has 14 residues. From germline, CDR1 is SGHRS and CDR2 YFSETQ. The CDR3 loop reads CASREREGLNEQFF. The CDR3 nucleotides are TGCGCCAGCAGGGAGCGGGAGGGCCTTAATGAGCAGTTCTTC.

V is TRBV5-6 and J is TRBJ1-5; D uncertain. CDR1 and CDR2 from the germline V gene are SGHDT and YYEEEE. The length of the CDR3 is 15 residues. V lost 4 bases, J lost 0 bases, and 11 bases lay in between. CDR3 DNA sequence: TGTGCCAGCAGCCGGCACGTTGTTAGCAATCAGCCCCAGCATTTT. This codes for CASSRHVVSNQPQHF.

The rearrangement joins TRBV28 to TRBJ2-5; 8 bases fit TRBD2. The CDR3 contains 17 residues. V lost 7 bases to trimming and J lost 7 bases; unmatched junction nucleotides: 20. Germline V gene lookup returns CDR1 MDHEN and CDR2 SYDVKM. The chain's CDR3 is CASNPSRTSSLSGTQYF. The CDR3 region has the DNA TGTGCCAGCAACCCCTCCAGGACTAGCAGCCTCTCAGGGACCCAGTACTTC. Complete variable domain (other parts from reference TRBV28 and TRBJ2-5): DVKVTQSSRYLVKRTGEKVFLECVQDMDHENMFWYRQDPGLGLRLIYFSYDVKMKEKGDIPEGYSVSREKKERFSLILESASTNQTSMYLCASNPSRTSSLSGTQYFGPGTRLLVL.

The rearrangement uses TRBV29-1 and TRBJ1-2; no reliable D call. The ends were cut back, 6 bases at V and 0 bases at J, with 8 bases in the middle. CDR1 is SQVTM, CDR2 ANQGSEA, per germline. The length of the CDR3 is 12 residues. The DNA for the CDR3 is TGCAGCGTCGATAGTCCTAACTATGGCTACACCTTC. Its protein product is CSVDSPNYGYTF.

The rearrangement uses TRBV29-1 and TRBJ1-1; D is undetermined. The CDR3 is 13 residues long. V was trimmed by 4 bases and J by 4 bases, leaving 13 bases between them. CDR1 is SQVTM, CDR2 ANQGSEA, per germline. CDR3 in amino acids: CSVATAGGTEAFF. Written as DNA, the CDR3 is TGCAGCGTTGCCACCGCAGGTGGCACTGAAGCTTTCTTT.

The V and J genes are TRBV5-3 and TRBJ1-2; 9 positions match TRBD1. TRBV5-3 is an ORF, with its function uncertain. The CDR3 extends over 12 amino acids. Losses at the gene ends were 3 bases for V and 8 bases for J; bases not matched to a gene: 2. CDR3 region: CARSSGTGGYTF. The CDR3 region has the DNA TGTGCCAGAAGCTCCGGGACAGGGGGCTACACCTTC.

This clone was seen a single time. The V call is TRBV28, the J call TRBJ2-3; D call uncertain. This CDR3 contains 13 residues. Germline V gene data show CDR1 as MDHEN and CDR2 as SYDVKM. Trimming cost V 4 bases and J 1 base, with 6 bases left between them. This CDR3 reads CASSSPGTDTQYF. In DNA, the CDR3 is TGTGCCAGCAGTTCCCCCGGCACAGATACGCAGTATTTT. Based on the CDR3 plus reference TRBV28 and TRBJ2-3, the full variable domain is DVKVTQSSRYLVKRTGEKVFLECVQDMDHENMFWYRQDPGLGLRLIYFSYDVKMKEKGDIPEGYSVSREKKERFSLILESASTNQTSMYLCASSSPGTDTQYFGPGTRLTVL.

The gene calls are TRBV7-2 and TRBJ1-5, with a weak D call TRBD1 (5 bases). Germline V CDR1 and CDR2: SGHTA, FQGNSA. The CDR3 is 14 amino acids. V shed 1 base and J shed 7 bases, with 11 bases lying between them. CDR3 in DNA: TGTGCCAGCAGCTTAGGTCGAGGGGCCCAGCCCCAGCATTTT. As protein: CASSLGRGAQPQHF. Full variable domain (rest looked up from reference TRBV7-2 and TRBJ1-5): GAGVSQSPSNKVTEKGKDVELRCDPISGHTALYWYRQSLGQGLEFLIYFQGNSAPDKSGLPSDRFSAERTGGSVSTLTIQRTQQEDSAVYLCASSLGRGAQPQHFGDGTRLSIL.

This clone showed up just once. This rearrangement joins TRBV18 to TRBJ1-1; a possible D gene is TRBD1 (6 bases). V lost 1 base and J 7 bases, leaving 13 bases between the germline ends. CDR3 size: 14 residues. Germline assignment: CDR1 KGHSH and CDR2 LQKENI. CDR3 amino acids: CASSPLQGFGEAFF. CDR3 coding DNA: TGTGCCAGCTCACCACTACAGGGTTTTGGTGAAGCTTTCTTT.

The J gene is TRBJ1-6, the V gene TRBV9, with 7 bases matching TRBD1. Germline V CDR1 and CDR2: SGDLS, YYNGEE. The CDR3 is 15 amino acids. The junction had 4 bases not matched to a gene; V was cut back by 2 bases and J by 5 bases. CDR3 residues: CASSVRTGDNSPLHF. DNA for the CDR3: TGTGCCAGCAGCGTGAGAACAGGGGATAATTCACCCCTCCACTTT.

The V call is TRBV2, the J call TRBJ2-2; 7 nucleotides match TRBD2. The CDR3 spans 17 residues. Per the germline V gene, CDR1 is SNHLY and CDR2 is FYNNEI. V was pared by 6 bases and J by 5 bases, with 15 bases of the junction left unmatched. CDR3 DNA: TGTGCCAGCAGCCTCGACAGTGCCCCAGCGGGGACCGGGGAGCTGTTTTTT. Protein sequence: CASSLDSAPAGTGELFF.

CDR3 region: CSASPQGGEKLFF. CDR3 DNA: TGCAGTGCTAGTCCGCAAGGGGGGGAAAAACTGTTTTTT. This chain links TRBV20-1 with TRBJ1-4; tentative D call: TRBD1 (6 bases). Trimming removed 3 bases from V and 8 bases from J, with 13 bases in between. Germline CDR1 reads DFQATT; CDR2 reads SNEGSKA (reference sequence). The CDR3 is made up of 13 amino acids.

The chain recombines TRBV2 with TRBJ2-2; D is possibly TRBD1 (6 bases). The CDR3 is made up of 13 amino acids. CDR1 is SNHLY, CDR2 FYNNEI, per germline. V was cut by 5 bases and J by 6 bases, with 10 bases left in between. CDR3 region: CASSLEGAGELFF. DNA of the CDR3: TGTGCCAGCAGTCTCGAGGGGGCCGGGGAGCTGTTTTTT.

This clone was picked up one time. This chain links TRBV4-3 with TRBJ2-1, with D tentatively TRBD2 (6 bases). Germline V gene lookup returns CDR1 LGHNA and CDR2 YSLEER. CDR3 length equals 17 residues. V dropped 1 base and J dropped 0 bases, with 13 bases sitting between them. CDR3 DNA sequence: TGCGCCAGCAGCCAAGGTGGGGGACTGAGCTCCTACAATGAGCAGTTCTTC. It specifies CASSQGGGLSSYNEQFF.

The chain is built from TRBV2 and TRBJ1-6, with D unclear. This CDR3 has 14 residues. Trimming left V 4 bases short and J 10 bases short, with 14 bases between. The germline CDR1 and CDR2 sequences are SNHLY and FYNNEI. CDR3 in DNA: TGTGCCAGCAGTGCGCCACGACCGGACTCACCCCTCCACTTT. Protein sequence: CASSAPRPDSPLHF.

V gene TRBV6-5 combines with J gene TRBJ2-7, with 8 bases that match TRBD2. The CDR3 is 13 amino acids. CDR1 and CDR2 from the germline V gene are MNHEY and SVGAGI. V dropped 6 bases and J dropped 1; count of bases not matched to a gene: 2. The CDR3 sequence is CASSGRGSYEQYF. CDR3 bases: TGTGCCAGCAGCGGGAGGGGTTCCTACGAGCAGTACTTC.

The chain links TRBV7-9 to TRBJ1-5; D ambiguous. Per the germline V gene, CDR1 is SEHNR and CDR2 is FQNEAQ (reference sequence). V lost 0 bases and J 11 bases, leaving 8 bases between the germline ends. CDR3 length: 12 residues. For the CDR3, the DNA is TGTGCCAGCAGCTTAGCCGGAGTCGCCCAGCATTTT. As protein: CASSLAGVAQHF.

The chain joins TRBV6-6 to TRBJ2-1; 14 bases line up with TRBD2. The CDR3 covers 14 residues. CDR1 and CDR2 from the germline V gene are MNHNY and SVGAGI (reference sequence). V shed 7 bases and J 7 bases; nucleotides not matched to a gene: 3. CDR3 residues: CASKTSGRENEQFF. In DNA form, the CDR3 reads TGTGCCAGCAAGACTAGCGGGAGGGAGAATGAGCAGTTCTTC.